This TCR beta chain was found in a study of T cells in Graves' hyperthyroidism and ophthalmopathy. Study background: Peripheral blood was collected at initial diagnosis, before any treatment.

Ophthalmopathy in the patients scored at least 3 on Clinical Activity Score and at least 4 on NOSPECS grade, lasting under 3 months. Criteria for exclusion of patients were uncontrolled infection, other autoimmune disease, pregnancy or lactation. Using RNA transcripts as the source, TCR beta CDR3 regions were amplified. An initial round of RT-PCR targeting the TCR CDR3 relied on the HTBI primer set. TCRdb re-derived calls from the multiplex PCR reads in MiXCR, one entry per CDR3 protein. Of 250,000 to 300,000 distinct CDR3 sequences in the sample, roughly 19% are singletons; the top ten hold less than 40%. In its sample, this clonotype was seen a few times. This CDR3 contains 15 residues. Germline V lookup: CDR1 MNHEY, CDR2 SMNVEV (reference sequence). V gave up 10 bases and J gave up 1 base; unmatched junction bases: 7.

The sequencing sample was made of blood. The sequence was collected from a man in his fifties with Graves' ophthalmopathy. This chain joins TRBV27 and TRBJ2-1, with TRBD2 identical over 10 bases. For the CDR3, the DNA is TGTGCCACCCACCCTAGCGGGAGTTCCTACAATGAGCAGTTCTTC. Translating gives CATHPSGSSYNEQFF.